These T cell receptor beta chains were read from a single sample in a study of shared clonotypes between healthy human individuals. Profiled with immunoSEQ multiplex PCR; TCRdb holds only in-frame clones, not every one. The profile shows 2,500,000 or so clones, under 95% of them singletons. The sequenced sample was naive CD4+ T cells from PBMCs. These receptors were collected from a man aged 18 to 30 in good health. Some clones in this sample may be carry-over from other donors' samples. The CDR3 runs from the conserved cysteine through the conserved F or W. D genes are given only for firm matches. Rows may omit the clone size; those that give it use once, few, many or a size class.

d_call: .; j_call: TRBJ2-7; v_call: TRBV7-6; clone_size: .; cdr3_nt: TGTGCCAGCAGCGTCCTTAATCAGGGTCACGAGCAGTACTTC; cdr3_aa: CASSVLNQGHEQYF
d_call: TRBD2; j_call: TRBJ2-5; v_call: TRBV5-4; clone_size: .; cdr3_nt: TGTGCCAGCAGCTTGGAGGGACTAGCGGGAGCAGGGGCGTACTTC; cdr3_aa: CASSLEGLAGAGAYF
d_call: TRBD2; j_call: TRBJ2-1; v_call: TRBV5-1; clone_size: .; cdr3_nt: TGCGCCAGCAGCCCTGTGGGAGGGCCGTACAATGAGCAGTTCTTC; cdr3_aa: CASSPVGGPYNEQFF
d_call: .; j_call: TRBJ1-5; v_call: TRBV5-1; clone_size: .; cdr3_nt: TGCGCCAGCAGCCGGGGGGGTCTTAGCAATCAGCCCCAGCATTTT; cdr3_aa: CASSRGGLSNQPQHF
d_call: .; j_call: TRBJ1-3; v_call: TRBV5-5; clone_size: .; cdr3_nt: TGTGCCAGCGGACAACAGCCGAGCTCTGGAAACACCATATATTTT; cdr3_aa: CASGQQPSSGNTIYF
d_call: .; j_call: TRBJ2-7; v_call: TRBV18; clone_size: .; cdr3_nt: TGTGCCAGCTCACCACGGGGAGCGGAGACCTACGAGCAGTACTTC; cdr3_aa: CASSPRGAETYEQYF
d_call: TRBD1; j_call: TRBJ1-2; v_call: TRBV5-8; clone_size: .; cdr3_nt: TGTGCCAGCAGCTTGGGGACAGGGAGCTATGGCTACACCTTC; cdr3_aa: CASSLGTGSYGYTF
d_call: .; j_call: TRBJ2-3; v_call: TRBV15; clone_size: .; cdr3_nt: TGTGCCACCAGCAGATCCCCAGGGAGAGAGACAGATACGCAGTATTTT; cdr3_aa: CATSRSPGRETDTQYF
d_call: TRBD2; j_call: TRBJ2-1; v_call: TRBV6-5; clone_size: .; cdr3_nt: TGTGCCAGCAGTACCCCCGGGACTACTTCCAATGAGCAGTTCTTC; cdr3_aa: CASSTPGTTSNEQFF
d_call: .; j_call: TRBJ2-3; v_call: TRBV25-1; clone_size: .; cdr3_nt: TGTGCCAGCAGCTCGATAGCGGAGGATAGCACAGATACGCAGTATTTT; cdr3_aa: CASSSIAEDSTDTQYF
d_call: TRBD2; j_call: TRBJ2-7; v_call: TRBV2; clone_size: .; cdr3_nt: TGTGCCAGCAGTGAAAGTCCGGGGGGACCCTACGAGCAGTACTTC; cdr3_aa: CASSESPGGPYEQYF
d_call: .; j_call: TRBJ2-3; v_call: TRBV4-1; clone_size: once; cdr3_nt: TGCGCCAGCAGCCACCCCGGGCCGGATACGCAGTATTTT; cdr3_aa: CASSHPGPDTQYF
d_call: .; j_call: TRBJ2-3; v_call: TRBV29-1; clone_size: .; cdr3_nt: TGCAGCGAAACTAGAGACCCAGGGCGGGATACGCAGTATTTT; cdr3_aa: CSETRDPGRDTQYF
d_call: .; j_call: TRBJ1-4; v_call: TRBV5-6; clone_size: .; cdr3_nt: TGTGCCAGCAGCATACGGACAGCCGCAACTAATGAAAAACTGTTTTTT; cdr3_aa: CASSIRTAATNEKLFF
d_call: TRBD2; j_call: TRBJ2-2; v_call: TRBV9; clone_size: .; cdr3_nt: TGTGCCAGCAGCTATTCTAGCGGGAGGGCCTACAACACCGGGGAGCTGTTTTTT; cdr3_aa: CASSYSSGRAYNTGELFF
d_call: .; j_call: TRBJ1-2; v_call: TRBV14; clone_size: .; cdr3_nt: TGTGCCAGCAGCAGGGGACTGGGCTATGGCTACACCTTC; cdr3_aa: CASSRGLGYGYTF
d_call: .; j_call: TRBJ2-3; v_call: TRBV30; clone_size: .; cdr3_nt: TGTGCCTGGAGTCCGGGCCCTTCCGTGACGCAGTATTTT; cdr3_aa: CAWSPGPSVTQYF
d_call: .; j_call: TRBJ2-3; v_call: TRBV14; clone_size: .; cdr3_nt: TGTGCCAGCAGCCATACATATACGCAGTATTTT; cdr3_aa: CASSHTYTQYF
d_call: .; j_call: TRBJ2-5; v_call: TRBV28; clone_size: once; cdr3_nt: TGTGCCAGCAGTTCGACTAGTAAAGACGAGACCCAGTACTTC; cdr3_aa: CASSSTSKDETQYF
d_call: .; j_call: TRBJ1-5; v_call: TRBV25-1; clone_size: .; cdr3_nt: TGTGCCAGCAGTGGGCGGATAAATCAGCCCCAGCATTTT; cdr3_aa: CASSGRINQPQHF
d_call: TRBD1; j_call: TRBJ2-3; v_call: TRBV7-9; clone_size: .; cdr3_nt: TGTGCCAGCAGCTTAGGGACAGGATCGACAGATACGCAGTATTTT; cdr3_aa: CASSLGTGSTDTQYF
d_call: TRBD1; j_call: TRBJ2-6; v_call: TRBV7-9; clone_size: .; cdr3_nt: TGTGCCAGCAGCTTAGAGGGGGCCGGGGCCAACGTCCTGACTTTC; cdr3_aa: CASSLEGAGANVLTF
d_call: TRBD2; j_call: TRBJ2-1; v_call: TRBV28; clone_size: .; cdr3_nt: TGTGCCAGCATTGGTGCGGGAGCTAACAATGAGCAGTTCTTC; cdr3_aa: CASIGAGANNEQFF
d_call: TRBD1; j_call: TRBJ2-1; v_call: TRBV15; clone_size: .; cdr3_nt: TGTGCCACCAGCAGATCGCCGGGACAGAGCTCCTACAATGAGCAGTTCTTC; cdr3_aa: CATSRSPGQSSYNEQFF
d_call: .; j_call: TRBJ2-1; v_call: TRBV6-5; clone_size: .; cdr3_nt: TGTGCCAGCAGTCCCCACCGGAGCTCCTACAATGAGCAGTTCTTC; cdr3_aa: CASSPHRSSYNEQFF
d_call: .; j_call: TRBJ2-2; v_call: TRBV11-3; clone_size: .; cdr3_nt: TGTGCCAGCAGCTTAATTCCGGACGCCGGGGAGCTGTTTTTT; cdr3_aa: CASSLIPDAGELFF
d_call: .; j_call: TRBJ2-7; v_call: TRBV28; clone_size: .; cdr3_nt: TGTGCCAGCAGACCGGTCGGGAGAGAATACGAGCAGTACTTC; cdr3_aa: CASRPVGREYEQYF
d_call: .; j_call: TRBJ1-2; v_call: TRBV6-1; clone_size: .; cdr3_nt: TGTGCCAGCAGTGATTGGGGGGGGCTAAAGGACTATGGCTACACCTTC; cdr3_aa: CASSDWGGLKDYGYTF
d_call: .; j_call: TRBJ1-4; v_call: TRBV20-1; clone_size: .; cdr3_nt: TGCAGTGCTAGAGGGACCGAAAAACTGTTTTTT; cdr3_aa: CSARGTEKLFF
d_call: .; j_call: TRBJ1-4; v_call: TRBV5-1; clone_size: .; cdr3_nt: TGCGCCAGCAGCTTCAGGGAACGAAATGGGGAACTGTTTTTT; cdr3_aa: CASSFRERNGELFF
d_call: TRBD1; j_call: TRBJ1-6; v_call: TRBV6-5; clone_size: .; cdr3_nt: TGTGCCAGCAGTACGACAGGGTATAATTCACCCCTCCACTTT; cdr3_aa: CASSTTGYNSPLHF
d_call: .; j_call: TRBJ2-1; v_call: TRBV7-2; clone_size: .; cdr3_nt: TGTGCCAGCAGCTTAACGGCGGGAATATACAATGAGCAGTTCTTC; cdr3_aa: CASSLTAGIYNEQFF
d_call: TRBD1; j_call: TRBJ2-1; v_call: TRBV10-1; clone_size: once; cdr3_nt: TGCGCCAGCAGTGAGTCTGGACAGGCTGAGCAGTTCTTC; cdr3_aa: CASSESGQAEQFF
d_call: TRBD2; j_call: TRBJ2-5; v_call: TRBV9; clone_size: .; cdr3_nt: TGTGCCAGCAGCGTAGGGACTAGCGGGCCTCAAGAGTCCCAGTACTTC; cdr3_aa: CASSVGTSGPQESQYF
d_call: TRBD1; j_call: TRBJ1-1; v_call: TRBV30; clone_size: few; cdr3_nt: TGTGCCTGGCGGGGACAGGCAAACACTGAAGCTTTCTTT; cdr3_aa: CAWRGQANTEAFF
d_call: .; j_call: TRBJ1-2; v_call: TRBV19; clone_size: .; cdr3_nt: TGTGCCAGTAGAACGTATAGCTATGGCTACACCTTC; cdr3_aa: CASRTYSYGYTF
d_call: .; j_call: TRBJ1-5; v_call: TRBV28; clone_size: .; cdr3_nt: TGTGCCAGCAAGGGCAGGGAATATCAGCCCCAGCATTTT; cdr3_aa: CASKGREYQPQHF
d_call: TRBD2; j_call: TRBJ2-3; v_call: TRBV10-3; clone_size: .; cdr3_nt: TGTGCCATCAGTGGGGGGGGAGGCGAGCGTACGCAGTATTTT; cdr3_aa: CAISGGGGERTQYF
d_call: .; j_call: TRBJ2-3; v_call: TRBV5-1; clone_size: .; cdr3_nt: TGCGCCAGCAGCTTTATTTCAGATACGCAGTATTTT; cdr3_aa: CASSFISDTQYF
d_call: TRBD1; j_call: TRBJ2-3; v_call: TRBV5-1; clone_size: .; cdr3_nt: TGCGCCAGCAGCCCGACAGGGGCGGATACGCAGTATTTT; cdr3_aa: CASSPTGADTQYF
d_call: .; j_call: TRBJ2-3; v_call: TRBV5-1; clone_size: .; cdr3_nt: TGCGCCAGCAGCTTGGGATCCCTGGGGTCCATAGATACGCAGTATTTT; cdr3_aa: CASSLGSLGSIDTQYF
d_call: TRBD1; j_call: TRBJ2-5; v_call: TRBV9; clone_size: .; cdr3_nt: TGTGCCAGCAGCCCCACGGACAGGGCTGGGGAGACCCAGTACTTC; cdr3_aa: CASSPTDRAGETQYF
d_call: .; j_call: TRBJ2-1; v_call: TRBV5-1; clone_size: .; cdr3_nt: TGCGCCAGCAGCCCAATAGAAGGGGGCTCCTACAATGAGCAGTTCTTC; cdr3_aa: CASSPIEGGSYNEQFF
d_call: TRBD1; j_call: TRBJ2-4; v_call: TRBV28; clone_size: .; cdr3_nt: TGTGCCAGCAGTTTCCCTCGGACAGGGGTGGCCAAAAACATTCAGTACTTC; cdr3_aa: CASSFPRTGVAKNIQYF
d_call: TRBD1; j_call: TRBJ2-3; v_call: TRBV18; clone_size: .; cdr3_nt: TGTGCCAGCTCACCACGTCTGACAGGGGGTACAGATACGCAGTATTTT; cdr3_aa: CASSPRLTGGTDTQYF
d_call: .; j_call: TRBJ2-1; v_call: TRBV28; clone_size: once; cdr3_nt: TGTGCCAGCAGTTTCCGGGGGCTCCCATACAATGAGCAGTTCTTC; cdr3_aa: CASSFRGLPYNEQFF
d_call: .; j_call: TRBJ1-1; v_call: TRBV2; clone_size: .; cdr3_nt: TGTGCCAGCAGCGGGAGCCCTACTGAAGCTTTCTTT; cdr3_aa: CASSGSPTEAFF
d_call: .; j_call: TRBJ1-2; v_call: TRBV15; clone_size: once; cdr3_nt: TGTGCCACCAGCAGAGATCTGGGGCCCCAGAACTATGGCTACACCTTC; cdr3_aa: CATSRDLGPQNYGYTF
d_call: TRBD2; j_call: TRBJ2-4; v_call: TRBV7-9; clone_size: .; cdr3_nt: TGTGCCAGCAGCTTACTAGCGGACAAAAACATTCAGTACTTC; cdr3_aa: CASSLLADKNIQYF
d_call: .; j_call: TRBJ2-3; v_call: TRBV28; clone_size: .; cdr3_nt: TGTGCCAGCAGTTCATACACAGATACGCAGTATTTT; cdr3_aa: CASSSYTDTQYF
d_call: TRBD2; j_call: TRBJ2-2; v_call: TRBV9; clone_size: .; cdr3_nt: TGTGCCAGCAGCGCCCCGCGTGCGGGAGCAGCTACCGGGGAGCTGTTTTTT; cdr3_aa: CASSAPRAGAATGELFF
d_call: .; j_call: TRBJ1-3; v_call: TRBV5-8; clone_size: .; cdr3_nt: TGTGCCAGCACCCCCGGACCGCCGAGCTCTGGAAACACCATATATTTT; cdr3_aa: CASTPGPPSSGNTIYF
d_call: .; j_call: TRBJ2-7; v_call: TRBV27; clone_size: .; cdr3_nt: TGTGCCAGCAGTTTAAGGGGGGCCAGGGTCAGGTACGAGCAGTACTTC; cdr3_aa: CASSLRGARVRYEQYF
d_call: .; j_call: TRBJ2-1; v_call: TRBV6-5; clone_size: .; cdr3_nt: TGTGCCAGCAGTTCCACGCAGGGAAGTTACAATGAGCAGTTCTTC; cdr3_aa: CASSSTQGSYNEQFF
d_call: .; j_call: TRBJ1-4; v_call: TRBV7-3; clone_size: few; cdr3_nt: TGTGCCAGCAGCCTCCCTAAACTGTTTTTT; cdr3_aa: CASSLPKLFF
d_call: .; j_call: TRBJ2-7; v_call: TRBV6-1; clone_size: .; cdr3_nt: TGTGCCAGCACCACGGGGACATACTACTACGAGCAGTACTTC; cdr3_aa: CASTTGTYYYEQYF